This record concerns one T cell receptor (beta chain) sequence. Its antigen is still unknown. No per-base quality is available; no much larger clone lies one base away. This specimen's time point label, interpreted: newly diagnosed GD, antithyroid drugs for less than 3 months. RNA was extracted from PBMCs in TRIzol for both TCR sequencing and RNA sequencing. Graves' disease was diagnosed according to American Thyroid Association guidelines. The patients came from an endocrinology department in Xi'an, China. Each patient gave around 9 milliliters of peripheral blood, collected in an EDTA anticoagulant tube. Ficoll Paque Plus density gradient separation was used to isolate PBMCs, and no additional T cell sorting was done. An Agilent 2100 Bioanalyzer and agarose gel were used to check RNA quality, and a NanoDrop 2000 was used to measure RNA concentration. This specimen belongs to a study of regulatory T cells in long-lasting Graves disease listed by TCRdb under 2021. Study-level background: Antithyroid drugs had been taken for less than 3 months by newly diagnosed Graves' disease patients. A total of around 35 samples were covered by TCR sequencing, comprising some 13 persistent and approximately 20 newly diagnosed Graves' disease patients. The study was conducted in China and was registered as a clinical trial. This study used TCR sequencing and RNA sequencing of peripheral blood to compare persistent Graves' disease patients against newly diagnosed Graves' disease patients. Beyond this particular receptor, the publication reports: Persistent disease showed preferential use of TRBV28, TRBJ1-2 and TRBJ2-5, whereas newly diagnosed disease favored TRBV20-1 and TRBJ2-1. A larger number of public clonotypes was shared among persistent patients (approximately 3,000) than among newly diagnosed patients (approximately 930). The small sample size was acknowledged by the authors as a limitation that may reduce accuracy. Only the TCR beta chain was sequenced and analyzed. The study examined only peripheral blood because the primary lesion, thyroid tissue, could not be accessed. Compared with newly diagnosed patients, persistent Graves' disease patients had lower TCR Shannon entropy and fewer highly expanded clones, which suggests clonal expansion.

Receptor libraries were prepared by multiplex PCR. Reads for this sample came from an Illumina HiSeq 4000. iRepertoire HTBI primers and Arm-PCR amplification of CDR3 regions were used to construct TCR beta libraries. PCR products were gel purified before sequencing. In the source study's methods: A total of roughly 65 TRBV and some 15 TRBJ segments were identified across samples and were used for gene usage analysis of CDR3 amino acid clonotypes. COPE and FqMerger were used to merge filtered high-quality paired reads into contigs. Contigs were aligned with BLAST to IMGT TRBV, TRBD and TRBJ reference genes, and CDR3 was defined per IMGT. Any clonotype with a frequency above 0.1% was classified as a highly expanded clone. Repertoire diversity was measured by Shannon entropy, and V-J evenness by the Gini coefficient. A clonotype found in more than one individual was treated as public. TCRdb trimmed the raw reads at Q25, called clones with MiXCR and kept productive beta chains. Every CDR3 protein is listed once, alongside the most common genes and DNA of its rows. The V and J calls and clone size come from TCRdb's table, not from the authors' own analysis. Present in this sample are about 350,000 distinct CDR3 sequences, about 17% of which were seen just once. Around 21% of the sample lies in the top ten.

The CDR1 and CDR2 encoded by the germline V gene (reference sequence) are LNHDA and SQIVND. The CDR3 measures 21 amino acids from cysteine to phenylalanine. The retained sequence is limited to the CDR3, 63 bases, with the frame set at the first base. V is pruned by 5 bases and J by 2 bases, leaving 17 bases of the junction without a gene match. These data are also associated with another study on T cells in Graves' hyperthyroidism and ophthalmopathy. Drawing on the second study: Stable Graves' hyperthyroidism was defined as the absence of progression to ophthalmopathy over 18 months of follow-up. The hyperthyroidism patients were between 18 and 65 years old and newly diagnosed, with a disease duration of less than 2 months. The study excluded patients with uncontrolled infections, other autoimmune diseases, pregnancy or lactation. Clinical symptoms, serum thyroxine and TRAb, thyroid ultrasound, and orbital computed tomography formed the basis for the diagnoses. A first-round RT-PCR of the TCR CDR3 used the HTBI primer set with the Qiagen OneStep RT-PCR kit. Most expanded thyroid clonotypes (frequency above 0.001) were also detected in blood, suggesting blood repertoires may reflect thyroid immune responses. In cross-validation, a model built on a 13 V-J signature told ophthalmopathy apart from stable hyperthyroidism with over 85% sensitivity and roughly 81% specificity, and in testing the same model reached 80%/75%. In validation, progression to ophthalmopathy was predicted by the model with 70.59% sensitivity and nearly 75% specificity, a median of roughly six months before onset. To identify TCR V-J signatures that set the groups apart, the researchers used a discovery cohort of about a hundred patients, made up of under 45 with Graves' ophthalmopathy and 57 with stable Graves' hyperthyroidism. Prospective prediction of ophthalmopathy was tested in an independent validation cohort of 18 to 20 hyperthyroidism patients and roughly 16 patients who later progressed to ophthalmopathy. For training and testing, the 100 or so patients in the discovery cohort were randomly divided in a 7:3 ratio. The study also compared thyroid tissue and blood T-cell repertoires from about 6 Graves' hyperthyroidism patients. After sampling, hyperthyroidism patients received methimazole starting at 30 mg daily, and ophthalmopathy patients received high-dose intravenous methylprednisolone. Libraries were constructed in a second round of multiplex PCR, after which size selection and purification were carried out. Libraries were sequenced paired-end with 100 bp reads on an Illumina HiSeq2000. SOAPnuke was used to process the raw data, removing reads that contained adapters or uncalled bases, had a mean Phred below 15, or lacked an exact match to the constant primer or identifier. High-quality paired reads were merged with COPE v1.2.5, and unique nucleotide sequences were defined as clonotypes. MiTCR v1.1 was used to align the clonotypes against IMGT TRBV, TRBD and TRBJ reference segments. Analysis was restricted to V-J combinations with a frequency above 0.0001, which covered 98% to 99.2% of repertoires. A TCS score was defined as the ratio between F50 (clonal expansion) and ExV (chaos), using BLOSUM62-based TCRdist between CDR3 peptides within each V-J. Welch's t-statistics and random forest reduced fewer than 550 V-J features to 10 to 15, which were used in a naive Bayes classifier (R e1071). No statistical method was used to set the sample size in advance, and investigators knew the group allocation. According to the paper, TCR Vbeta CDR3 sequencing was carried out on 135 peripheral blood samples, which came from fewer than 50 ophthalmopathy, 75 or so hyperthyroidism and around 17 progressor patients.

Material: peripheral blood mononuclear cells (PBMCs), obtained at new diagnosis, from a patient treated with antithyroid drugs. The TCR was taken from a woman between 18 and 29 years old with Graves disease. Donor details come from another sample of the same person, matched by shared clones. This chain is built from TRBV19 and TRBJ2-1; 14 bases in the junction line up with TRBD2. The CDR3 corresponds to CASSRDESGTSGSWTYNEQFF. The DNA sequence is as follows: TGTGCCAGTAGTCGAGACGAATCCGGGACTAGCGGGAGTTGGACCTACAATGAGCAGTTCTTC.